Following are 27 T cell receptor beta chains from one sample sequenced in a study of PD-1 blockade in classical Hodgkin lymphoma. Time point here: cycle 4 day 1 (C4D1), after less than seven weeks of nivolumab. Brentuximab vedotin exposure varied, and every patient relapsed after autologous stem cell transplantation. TCRdb's copy holds only in-frame clones and misses some; the assay was immunoSEQ multiplex PCR. Of around 57,000 clones listed, around nine tenths are singletons. The sample consisted of peripheral blood mononuclear cells (PBMCs), taken before the fourth cycle of nivolumab. These receptor sequences come from a human donor with classical Hodgkin lymphoma.

The rearrangement links TRBV6-1 to TRBJ1-5; 10 positions agree with TRBD1. In germline, CDR1 is MNHNS, CDR2 SASEGT. The CDR3 is 14 amino acids. J gave up 6 bases and V 6 bases, and 5 bases lay outside the gene matches. Written as DNA, the CDR3 is TGTGCCAGCAGCTGGACAGGGGGTATTCAGCCCCAGCATTTT. Amino acid sequence: CASSWTGGIQPQHF.

This chain joins TRBV13 and TRBJ1-5, with TRBD1 matching over 9 bases. The trim removed 0 bases at V and 2 bases at J, leaving 8 bases unmatched. The CDR3 contains 18 residues. CDR1 and CDR2 (germline): PRHDT, FYEKMQ (reference sequence). The CDR3 here is CASSLGRGQGFRNQPQHF. In DNA form, the CDR3 reads TGTGCCAGCAGCTTAGGAAGGGGACAGGGATTTCGCAATCAGCCCCAGCATTTT.

The genes are TRBV9 and TRBJ2-3, with D perhaps matching TRBD2 (7 bases). V shed 10 bases and J shed 3 bases, with 21 bases lying between them. The CDR3 length is 15 residues. Germline CDR1 and CDR2: SGDLS and YYNGEE. CDR3 residues: CAPKQGGAGTDTQYF. In DNA form, the CDR3 reads TGTGCCCCAAAGCAAGGGGGGGCGGGGACAGATACGCAGTATTTT.

The V gene is TRBV6-1, the J gene TRBJ2-1; 7 positions agree with TRBD2. Looked up from germline, CDR1 is MNHNS and CDR2 is SASEGT. This CDR3 has 14 residues. J lost 2 bases, V lost 7 bases, and 5 bases had no gene match. The CDR3 region is CASTPSGTYNEQFF. The CDR3 DNA follows: TGTGCCAGCACGCCTAGCGGTACCTACAATGAGCAGTTCTTC.

The rearrangement uses TRBV5-1 and TRBJ2-7; 8 nucleotides line up with TRBD1. The CDR3 sequence is 14 residues long. V lost 2 bases, J lost 3 bases, and 4 bases stayed unmatched. Per the germline V gene, CDR1 is SGHRS and CDR2 is YFSETQ. CDR3 sequence reads: CASSFRTGIYEQYF. The CDR3 nucleotides read TGCGCCAGCAGCTTTAGGACAGGGATCTACGAGCAGTACTTC.

The V gene is TRBV10-3, the J gene TRBJ2-7; TRBD1 matches 8 bases. Germline trimming cut 8 bases from V and 7 bases from J; bases unmatched to any gene: 7. CDR3 length: 12 residues. Per the germline V gene, CDR1 is ENHRY and CDR2 is SYGVKD. The CDR3 DNA sequence: TGTGCCATCGGGCCAGGGGGCTGGGAGCAGTACTTC. The encoded protein is CAIGPGGWEQYF.

J is TRBJ2-1 and V is TRBV19, with TRBD2 as a possible D gene (6 bases). The germline V gene has CDR1 LNHDA and CDR2 SQIVND (reference sequence). CDR3 length: 15 residues. V lost 5 bases to trimming and J lost 2 bases, with 13 bases between them. CDR3 sequence (DNA): TGTGCCAGTAGTCGGCGGGGAGACACCTACAATGAGCAGTTCTTC. The encoded protein is CASSRRGDTYNEQFF.

CDR3 residues: CASSSDRAPYGYTF. For the CDR3, the DNA is TGTGCCAGCAGTTCGGACAGGGCCCCCTATGGCTACACCTTC. The chain links TRBV6-5 to TRBJ1-2; 8 bases map to TRBD1. There are 14 residues in the CDR3. Germline V gene lookup returns CDR1 MNHEY and CDR2 SVGAGI. Trimming cost V 4 bases and J 4 bases; bases outside gene matches: 5.

As DNA, the CDR3 is TGTGCCAGCAGTAATACAGGGTCCTCGAACACCGGGGAGCTGTTTTTT. Encoded protein: CASSNTGSSNTGELFF. V is TRBV5-4 and J is TRBJ2-2; D is possibly TRBD1 (6 bases). V dropped 5 bases and J dropped 0 bases, with 14 bases sitting between them. This CDR3 spans 16 amino acids. Germline CDR1 reads SGHNT; CDR2 reads YYREEE (reference sequence).

The V and J genes are TRBV11-3 and TRBJ2-1; either TRBD1 or TRBD2 may fit D (5 bases each). The V end lost 2 bases, the J end lost 2 bases, and 10 bases lay between the germline ends. This CDR3 is 15 amino acids long. Germline V CDR1 and CDR2: SGHNT, YENEEA. This chain's CDR3 is CASSLRDGTYNEQFF. The CDR3 nucleotides read TGTGCCAGCAGCTTAAGGGACGGTACCTACAATGAGCAGTTCTTC.

The rearrangement uses TRBV5-1 and TRBJ2-7; 10 bases align to TRBD2. In germline, CDR1 is SGHRS, CDR2 YFSETQ. CDR3 length equals 13 residues. V shed 4 bases and J 5 bases; nucleotides not matched to a gene: 3. CDR3 bases: TGCGCCAGCAGCGGGACTAGCGATCACGAGCAGTACTTC. Protein: CASSGTSDHEQYF.

The chain links TRBV5-4 to TRBJ1-6; D is unresolved. V lost 5 bases and J 1 base, leaving 10 bases between the germline ends. Germline CDR1 and CDR2: SGHNT and YYREEE (reference sequence). This CDR3 region has 15 residues. CDR3 in DNA: TGTGCCAGCAGTGACGGGGTTTCCTATAATTCACCCCTCCACTTT. It is translated as CASSDGVSYNSPLHF.

This clone has just a few counts. The V gene is TRBV4-1, the J gene TRBJ1-1; D perhaps matches TRBD1 (6 bases). The germline gives CDR1 MGHRA, CDR2 YSYEKL. V lost 3 bases and J lost 3, with 8 bases in between. CDR3 length equals 13 residues. CDR3 region: CASSQRGDTEAFF. Here the CDR3 DNA reads TGCGCCAGCAGCCAGAGGGGGGACACTGAAGCTTTCTTT.

This chain joins TRBV4-1 and TRBJ2-2; 10 nucleotides agree with TRBD1. This CDR3 is built from 15 residues. CDR1 and CDR2 (germline): MGHRA, YSYEKL. J was trimmed by 2 bases and V by 6 bases; bases with no gene match: 3. Written as DNA, the CDR3 is TGCGCCAGCAGTGGGACAGGGGTAAACACCGGGGAGCTGTTTTTT. Translated: CASSGTGVNTGELFF.

A word on this clone: One end of the junction varies from germline; a read error may be responsible. CDR3 sequence: CASSHFPTTTGHF. CDR3 DNA sequence: TGCGCCAGCAGCCATTTCCCTACCACAACAGGACATTTT. J is TRBJ2-3 and V is TRBV4-1; the D gene is possibly TRBD1 (5 bases). This CDR3 contains 13 residues. The germline V gene encodes CDR1 MGHRA and CDR2 YSYEKL.

The gene calls are TRBV6-1 and TRBJ2-2, with TRBD1 identical over 7 bases. CDR1 and CDR2 (germline): MNHNS, SASEGT. J gave up 7 bases and V 6 bases, and 8 bases lay outside the gene matches. This CDR3 region has 14 residues. CDR3 protein: CASRADRASGELFF. The CDR3, as DNA: TGTGCCAGCAGGGCCGACAGGGCTAGCGGGGAGCTGTTTTTT.

V gene TRBV27 combines with J gene TRBJ1-1; D perhaps matches TRBD1 (6 bases). This CDR3 contains 14 residues. V was trimmed by 7 bases and J by 8 bases, leaving 20 bases between them. Germline assignment: CDR1 MNHEY and CDR2 SMNVEV (reference sequence). The CDR3 sequence is CASTPAGAGAEAFF. The CDR3 nucleotides are TGTGCCAGCACCCCTGCGGGGGCAGGGGCCGAAGCTTTCTTT.

The chain combines TRBV5-5 with TRBJ1-2; tentative D call: TRBD1 (5 bases). V gave up 4 bases and J gave up 2 bases, with 15 bases separating them. The CDR3 extends over 15 amino acids. Germline values: CDR1 SGHKS, CDR2 YYEKEE (reference sequence). The CDR3 protein is CASSITGTGNYGYTF. In DNA, the CDR3 is TGTGCCAGCAGCATTACCGGGACGGGGAACTATGGCTACACCTTC.

The V call is TRBV7-6, the J call TRBJ2-7; 11 bases fit TRBD2. The CDR3 runs to 15 residues. The germline CDR1 and CDR2 sequences are SGHVS and FNYEAQ. V lost 1 base, J lost 3 bases, and 2 bases stayed unmatched. The chain's CDR3 is CASSLVSGGDYEQYF. The CDR3 region has the DNA TGTGCCAGCAGCTTAGTTAGCGGGGGGGACTACGAGCAGTACTTC.

This clone has more than one count but fewer than ten. The chain combines TRBV6-5 with TRBJ1-5, with a tentative D call TRBD1 (5 bases). This CDR3 comprises 12 residues. Germline assignment: CDR1 MNHEY and CDR2 SVGAGI. V was clipped by 10 bases and J by 2 bases, with 9 bases between them. For the CDR3, the DNA is TGTGCCACCCGGGGGGGCAATCAGCCCCAGCATTTT. Its protein is CATRGGNQPQHF.

This clone was found once. The chain combines TRBV27 with TRBJ2-3, with D maybe TRBD2 (6 bases). Germline V gene lookup returns CDR1 MNHEY and CDR2 SMNVEV (reference sequence). CDR3 length: 14 amino acids. Deletions cut 5 bases from V and 1 base from J, with 10 bases between. CDR3 DNA: TGTGCCAGCAGTACCTTAGCGGGCACAGATACGCAGTATTTT. Translating it yields CASSTLAGTDTQYF.

This clone came up once. V is TRBV5-6 and J is TRBJ2-3; D gene uncertain. There are 14 residues in the CDR3. V was trimmed by 2 bases and J by 2 bases, leaving 9 bases between them. The germline V gene has CDR1 SGHDT and CDR2 YYEEEE. CDR3: CASSFTFLTDTQYF. The CDR3 DNA is TGTGCCAGCAGCTTTACCTTCCTCACAGATACGCAGTATTTT.

The chain is built from TRBV29-1 and TRBJ2-1; 9 bases are a match to TRBD2. The CDR3 is 17 residues long. V lost 3 bases, J lost 0 bases, and 9 bases stayed unmatched. Germline assignment: CDR1 SQVTM and CDR2 ANQGSEA. CDR3 DNA sequence: TGCAGCGTTGAGGGGCTAGCGGGGAAAAGCTCCTACAATGAGCAGTTCTTC. Translation: CSVEGLAGKSSYNEQFF.

The chain employs TRBV5-1 and TRBJ2-2; D is unresolved. Germline V CDR1 and CDR2: SGHRS, YFSETQ. V was trimmed by 4 bases and J by 3 bases, leaving 10 bases between them. CDR3 length: 14 amino acids. The CDR3 loop is CASSSAQDTGELFF. The CDR3 DNA reads TGCGCCAGCAGCAGCGCCCAGGACACCGGGGAGCTGTTTTTT.

The V gene is TRBV29-1, the J gene TRBJ2-1; 8 bases are a match to TRBD2. J gave up 9 bases and V 1 base, and 8 bases lay outside the gene matches. CDR3 length: 14 amino acids. Germline assignment: CDR1 SQVTM and CDR2 ANQGSEA. The CDR3: CSVEGGLDQAEQFF. The CDR3 region has the DNA TGCAGCGTTGAAGGGGGACTAGACCAGGCTGAGCAGTTCTTC.

This clone was picked up one time. The chain carries TRBV2 and TRBJ2-5, with TRBD2 identical over 10 bases. Losses at the gene ends were 2 bases for V and 0 bases for J; bases not matched to a gene: 6. CDR1 and CDR2 (germline): SNHLY, FYNNEI. The CDR3 is 17 residues long. The CDR3, as DNA: TGTGCCAGCAGTGAACAGCGGGGGGGTCTGTACCAAGAGACCCAGTACTTC. This translates into CASSEQRGGLYQETQYF.

The chain has TRBV2 and TRBJ2-6; D is uncertain. V lost 2 bases and J lost 0, with 8 bases in between. The length of the CDR3 is 16 residues. CDR1 is SNHLY, CDR2 FYNNEI, per germline. The CDR3 nucleotides are TGTGCCAGCAGTGAATGGCAGATCTCTGGGGCCAACGTCCTGACTTTC. Protein product: CASSEWQISGANVLTF.